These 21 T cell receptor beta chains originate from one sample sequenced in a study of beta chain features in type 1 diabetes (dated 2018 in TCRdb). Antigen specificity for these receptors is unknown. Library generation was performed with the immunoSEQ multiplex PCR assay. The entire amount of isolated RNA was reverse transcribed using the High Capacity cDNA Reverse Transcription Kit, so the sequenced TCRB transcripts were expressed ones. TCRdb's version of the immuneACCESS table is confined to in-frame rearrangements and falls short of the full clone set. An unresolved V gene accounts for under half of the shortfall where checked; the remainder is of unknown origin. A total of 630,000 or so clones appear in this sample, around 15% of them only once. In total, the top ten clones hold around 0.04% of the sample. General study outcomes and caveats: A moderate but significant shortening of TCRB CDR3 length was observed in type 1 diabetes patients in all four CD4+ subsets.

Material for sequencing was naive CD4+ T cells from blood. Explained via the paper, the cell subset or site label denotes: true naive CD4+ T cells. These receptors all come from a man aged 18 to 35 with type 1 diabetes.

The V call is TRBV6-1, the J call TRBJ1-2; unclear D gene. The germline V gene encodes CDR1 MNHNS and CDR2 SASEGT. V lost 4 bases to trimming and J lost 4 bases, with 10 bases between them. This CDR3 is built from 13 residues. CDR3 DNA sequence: TGTGCCAGCAGTGCCACAGACTCCTATGGCTACACCTTC. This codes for CASSATDSYGYTF.

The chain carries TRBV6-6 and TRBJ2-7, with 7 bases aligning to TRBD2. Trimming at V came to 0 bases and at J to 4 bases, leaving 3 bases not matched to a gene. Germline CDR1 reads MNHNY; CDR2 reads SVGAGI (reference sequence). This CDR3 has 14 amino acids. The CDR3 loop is CASSYSSGGYEQYF. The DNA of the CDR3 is TGTGCCAGCAGTTACTCCTCCGGGGGGTACGAGCAGTACTTC.

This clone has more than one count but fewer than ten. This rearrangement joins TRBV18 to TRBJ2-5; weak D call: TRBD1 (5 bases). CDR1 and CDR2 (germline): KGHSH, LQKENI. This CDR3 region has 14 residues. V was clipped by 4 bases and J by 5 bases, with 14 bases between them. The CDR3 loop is CASSLEKSGETQYF. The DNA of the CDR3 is TGTGCCAGCTCACTAGAAAAATCAGGGGAGACCCAGTACTTC.

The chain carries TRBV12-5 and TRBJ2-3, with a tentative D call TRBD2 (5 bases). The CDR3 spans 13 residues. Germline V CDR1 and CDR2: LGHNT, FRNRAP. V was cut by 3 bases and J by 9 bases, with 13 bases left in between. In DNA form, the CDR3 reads TGTGCTAGTGGTTTAAATGACGGGGAGACGCAGTATTTT. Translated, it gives CASGLNDGETQYF.

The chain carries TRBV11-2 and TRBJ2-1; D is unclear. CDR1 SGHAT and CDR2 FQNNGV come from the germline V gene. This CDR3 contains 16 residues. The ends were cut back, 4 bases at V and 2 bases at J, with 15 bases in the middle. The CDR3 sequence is CASSYWVISAYNEQFF. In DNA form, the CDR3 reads TGTGCCAGCAGCTATTGGGTGATCTCGGCCTACAATGAGCAGTTCTTC.

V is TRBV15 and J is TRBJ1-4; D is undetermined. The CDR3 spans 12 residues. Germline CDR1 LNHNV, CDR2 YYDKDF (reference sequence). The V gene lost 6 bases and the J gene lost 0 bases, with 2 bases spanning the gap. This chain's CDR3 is CATSATNEKLFF. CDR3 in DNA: TGTGCCACCAGTGCAACTAATGAAAAACTGTTTTTT.

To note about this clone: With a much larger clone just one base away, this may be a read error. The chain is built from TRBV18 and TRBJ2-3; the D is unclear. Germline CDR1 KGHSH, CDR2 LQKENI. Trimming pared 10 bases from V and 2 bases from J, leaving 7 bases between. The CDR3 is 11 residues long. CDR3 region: CATSPTDTQYF. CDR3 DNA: TGTGCCACCAGCCCCACAGATACGCAGTATTTT.

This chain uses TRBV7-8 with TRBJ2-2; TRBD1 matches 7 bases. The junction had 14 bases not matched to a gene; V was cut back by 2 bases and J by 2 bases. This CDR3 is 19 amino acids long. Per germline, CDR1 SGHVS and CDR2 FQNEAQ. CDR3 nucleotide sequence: TGTGCCAGCAGCTTATATTCGGTCCAGGGACAGCGAAACACCGGGGAGCTGTTTTTT. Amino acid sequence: CASSLYSVQGQRNTGELFF.

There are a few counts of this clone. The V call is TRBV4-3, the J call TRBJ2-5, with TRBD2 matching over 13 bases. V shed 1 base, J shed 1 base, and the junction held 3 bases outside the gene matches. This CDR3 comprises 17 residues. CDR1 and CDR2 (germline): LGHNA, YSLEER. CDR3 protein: CASSQGWTSGGQETQYF. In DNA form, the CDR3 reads TGCGCCAGCAGCCAAGGTTGGACTAGCGGGGGCCAAGAGACCCAGTACTTC.

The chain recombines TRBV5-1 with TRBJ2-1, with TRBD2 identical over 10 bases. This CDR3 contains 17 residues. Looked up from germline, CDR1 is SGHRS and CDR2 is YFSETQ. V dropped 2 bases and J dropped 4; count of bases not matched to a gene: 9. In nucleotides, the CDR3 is TGCGCCAGCAGCTTTTCCTCGGGAGCGGGAGGGTACAATGAGCAGTTCTTC. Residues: CASSFSSGAGGYNEQFF.

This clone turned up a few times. The CDR3: CASSRDRAYEQYF. In nucleotides, the CDR3 is TGTGCCAGCAGCCGGGACAGGGCCTACGAGCAGTACTTC. J is TRBJ2-7 and V is TRBV27; 9 nucleotides agree with TRBD1. The CDR3 consists of 13 residues. The J segment lost 2 bases and the V segment lost 6 bases, leaving 2 bases of the junction unmatched. CDR1 and CDR2 from the germline V gene are MNHEY and SMNVEV (reference sequence).

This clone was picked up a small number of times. The CDR3 DNA sequence: TGTGCCAGCAGTGCTATCGGGACTAGCGGATACAATGAGCAGTTCTTC. Residues: CASSAIGTSGYNEQFF. The chain employs TRBV6-6 and TRBJ2-1, with 11 bases matching TRBD2. Unmatched junction bases numbered 7, after V lost 5 bases and J lost 4 bases. CDR1 and CDR2 from the germline V gene are MNHNY and SVGAGI (reference sequence). This CDR3 has 16 residues.

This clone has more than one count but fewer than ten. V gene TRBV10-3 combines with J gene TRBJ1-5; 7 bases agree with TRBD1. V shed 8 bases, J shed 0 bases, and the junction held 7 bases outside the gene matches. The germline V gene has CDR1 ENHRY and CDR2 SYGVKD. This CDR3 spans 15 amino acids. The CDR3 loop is CAIGPGQFSNQPQHF. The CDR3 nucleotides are TGTGCCATCGGCCCGGGACAGTTTAGCAATCAGCCCCAGCATTTT.

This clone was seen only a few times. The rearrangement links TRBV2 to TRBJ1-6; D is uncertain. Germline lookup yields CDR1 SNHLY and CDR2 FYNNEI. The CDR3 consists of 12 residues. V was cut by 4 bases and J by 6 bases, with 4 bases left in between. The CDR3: CASSGSNSPLHF. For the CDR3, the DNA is TGTGCCAGCAGTGGAAGTAATTCACCCCTCCACTTT.

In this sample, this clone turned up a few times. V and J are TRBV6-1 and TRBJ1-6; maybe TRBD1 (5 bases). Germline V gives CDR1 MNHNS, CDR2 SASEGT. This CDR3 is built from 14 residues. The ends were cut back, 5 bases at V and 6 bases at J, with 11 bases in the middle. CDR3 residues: CASSLNGANSPLHF. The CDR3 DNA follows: TGTGCCAGCAGTCTCAACGGGGCTAATTCACCCCTCCACTTT.

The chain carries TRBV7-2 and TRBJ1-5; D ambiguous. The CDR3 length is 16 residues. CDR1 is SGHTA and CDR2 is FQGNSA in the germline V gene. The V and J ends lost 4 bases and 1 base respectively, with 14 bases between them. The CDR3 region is CASSSPGRASNQPQHF. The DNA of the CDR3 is TGTGCCAGCAGCTCACCTGGTAGGGCCAGCAATCAGCCCCAGCATTTT.

The CDR3 loop is CASSENRGEAFF. CDR3 bases: TGTGCCAGTAGCGAAAACAGGGGTGAAGCTTTCTTT. J is TRBJ1-1 and V is TRBV19; 7 nucleotides line up with TRBD1. J lost 7 bases, V lost 6 bases, and 5 bases had no gene match. CDR3 length: 12 residues. Germline V CDR1 and CDR2: LNHDA, SQIVND (reference sequence).

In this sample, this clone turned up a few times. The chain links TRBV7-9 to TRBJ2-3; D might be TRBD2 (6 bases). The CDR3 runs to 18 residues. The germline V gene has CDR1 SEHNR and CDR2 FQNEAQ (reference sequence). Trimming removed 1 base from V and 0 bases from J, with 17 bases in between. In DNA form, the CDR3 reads TGTGCCAGCAGCTTAGTAAAAGGGAGGAGACAAAGCACAGATACGCAGTATTTT. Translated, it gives CASSLVKGRRQSTDTQYF.

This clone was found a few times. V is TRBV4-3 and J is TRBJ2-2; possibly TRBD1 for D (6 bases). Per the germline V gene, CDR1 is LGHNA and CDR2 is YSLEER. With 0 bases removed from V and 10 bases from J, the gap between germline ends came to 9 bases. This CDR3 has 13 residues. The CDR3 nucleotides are TGCGCCAGCAGCCAAGACAGGGGAGTGGAGCTGTTTTTT. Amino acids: CASSQDRGVELFF.

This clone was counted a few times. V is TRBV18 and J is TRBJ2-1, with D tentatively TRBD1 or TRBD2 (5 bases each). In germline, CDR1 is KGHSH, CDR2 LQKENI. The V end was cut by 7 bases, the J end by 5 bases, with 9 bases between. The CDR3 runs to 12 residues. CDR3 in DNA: TGTGCCAGCTGGGGACCAAACAATGAGCAGTTCTTC. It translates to CASWGPNNEQFF.

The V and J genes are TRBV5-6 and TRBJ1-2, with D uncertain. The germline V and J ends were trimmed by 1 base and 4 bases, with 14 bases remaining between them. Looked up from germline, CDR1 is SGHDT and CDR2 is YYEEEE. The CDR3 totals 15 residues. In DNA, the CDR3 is TGTGCCAGCAGCTTGCCCCCTATGAAAGGCTATGGCTACACCTTC. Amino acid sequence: CASSLPPMKGYGYTF.